This TCR beta chain is from a study of blood T cell repertoires in COVID-19. Germline CDR1 is MDHEN and CDR2 is SYDVKM. CDR3 length: 12 amino acids. Deletions cut 5 bases from V and 9 bases from J, with 14 bases between. Produced via immunoSEQ multiplex PCR; TCRdb's table is partial and in-frame only. The sample consists of tens of thousands of clones, more than 70% of them appearing once. The chain employs TRBV28 and TRBJ2-7, with D uncertain. The source is a woman of 80 years or more with active or convalescent COVID-19. The material sequenced was peripheral blood. The CDR3 protein is CASSPPRGGQYF. CDR3 in DNA: TGTGCCAGCAGTCCCCCGCGCGGCGGGCAGTACTTC.